The clone carrying this T cell receptor (beta chain) was seen repeatedly, ten times or more. The data originate from a study of T cell repertoires in cytomegalovirus infection. Each CDR3 protein gets one entry after TCRdb re-called the reads with MiXCR. The repertoire holds 60,000 to 75,000 distinct CDR3 sequences, with 3% to 4% as singletons. The ends were cut back, 1 base at V and 1 base at J, with 13 bases in the middle. CDR1 is DFQATT and CDR2 is SNEGSKA in the germline V gene (reference sequence). This CDR3 contains 15 residues. The clonotype comes from a human donor in good health (CMV status not recorded). Some clones in this sample may be carry-over from other donors' samples. The genes are TRBV20-1 and TRBJ2-5; the D call may be TRBD1 or TRBD2 (7 bases each). Sequencing was performed on PBMCs. The CDR3 protein is CSARGQGGAQETQYF. The CDR3 region has the DNA TGCAGTGCTAGAGGTCAGGGGGGGGCCCAAGAGACCCAGTACTTC.